Listed below are T cell receptor beta chains from one sample, sequenced in a study of shared clonotypes between healthy human individuals. The data were produced by immunoSEQ multiplex PCR, yet TCRdb's version contains in-frame clones alone and is incomplete. This table holds 2 million to 3 million clones, approximately 94% found once. Sequenced sample: naive CD4+ T cells sorted from blood. The source of these receptors is a man between 18 and 29 years old in good health. Both conserved end residues are part of each CDR3. Fields, in order: J gene, D gene, clone size, V gene, CDR3 DNA, CDR3 protein. A D gene is named only where the DNA matches it firmly. The listing skips clone size in some rows; elsewhere it reads once, few, many or a size class.

>TRBJ2-1|TRBD2|once|TRBV5-1
TGCGCCAGCCGTCCCGGGACTAGCGGGGATAATGAGCAGTTCTTC
CASRPGTSGDNEQFF
>TRBJ1-4|-|-|TRBV7-8
TGTGCCAGCAGCTTAGTACGGGGAAAGGATGAAAAACTGTTTTTT
CASSLVRGKDEKLFF
>TRBJ2-7|TRBD2|-|TRBV11-2
TGTGCCAGCAGCTACCCCCAAGCGGGGACCTCCTACGAGCAGTACTTC
CASSYPQAGTSYEQYF
>TRBJ1-2|-|-|TRBV28
TGTGCCAGCAGTTTTGGTAGGGAGAACTATGGCTACACCTTC
CASSFGRENYGYTF
>TRBJ1-3|-|-|TRBV5-6
TGTGCCAGCAGTTCTACATGGGCCCCTGGAAACACCATATATTTT
CASSSTWAPGNTIYF
>TRBJ1-2|-|-|TRBV19
TGTGCCAGTAGTATCGGCAGGGGACCACCTAACTATGGCTACACCTTC
CASSIGRGPPNYGYTF
>TRBJ2-5|TRBD1|-|TRBV5-1
TGCGCCAGCAGCTTCCAGGACAGGGGCCAAGAGACCCAGTACTTC
CASSFQDRGQETQYF
>TRBJ1-3|-|once|TRBV6-5
TGTGCCAGCAGCGAGACCTTCTCTGGAAACACCATATATTTT
CASSETFSGNTIYF
>TRBJ2-7|-|-|TRBV21-1
TGTGCCAGCAGCAACCACACCTCCTACGAGCAGTACTTC
CASSNHTSYEQYF
>TRBJ1-2|TRBD1|-|TRBV5-8
TGTGCCAGCAGCTTCTGGACAGGGGTATATGGCTACACCTTC
CASSFWTGVYGYTF
>TRBJ1-4|-|-|TRBV6-1
TGTGCCAGCAGTGAAGCTGGGGGAGGTGAAAAACTGTTTTTT
CASSEAGGGEKLFF
>TRBJ1-1|-|-|TRBV7-8
TGTGCCAGCAGCTACGACAGGATGGCCCGGGGCACTGAAGCTTTCTTT
CASSYDRMARGTEAFF
>TRBJ1-1|-|-|TRBV18
TGTGCCAGCTCACCAATACAACTTAACACTGAAGCTTTCTTT
CASSPIQLNTEAFF
>TRBJ1-6|-|-|TRBV7-9
TGTGCCAGCAGCTTAAACTCCGGGTTGTCCCTCCACTTT
CASSLNSGLSLHF
>TRBJ1-2|TRBD1|-|TRBV29-1
TGCAGCGGTACAGGGGGCGGCGGCTATGGCTACACCTTC
CSGTGGGGYGYTF
>TRBJ1-1|-|few|TRBV5-1
TGCGCCAGCAGCTTGTCTGCGAACACTGAAGCTTTCTTT
CASSLSANTEAFF
>TRBJ2-3|TRBD2|-|TRBV7-9
TGTGCCAGCAGCTCGCCGGGAGCGGGAGGGAGCACAGATACGCAGTATTTT
CASSSPGAGGSTDTQYF
>TRBJ1-6|-|-|TRBV7-9
TGTGCCAGCAGCTTAGGGTTCGGGACAAAAAATTCACCCCTCCACTTT
CASSLGFGTKNSPLHF
>TRBJ2-1|-|-|TRBV30
TGTGCCTGGAGTGTAGCAGGGCGGATGGGTACCTATGAGCAGTTCTTC
CAWSVAGRMGTYEQFF
>TRBJ2-3|-|-|TRBV28
TGTGCCAGCAGCGTCACGGGGGCTGGCACAGATACGCAGTATTTT
CASSVTGAGTDTQYF
>TRBJ1-1|-|-|TRBV5-1
TGCGCCAGCAGCTTGGAAAAGTCTCCGTCCGCTTTCTTT
CASSLEKSPSAFF
>TRBJ2-1|-|-|TRBV7-8
TGTGCCAGCAGCTTAGGCGTTGACAATGAGCAGTTCTTC
CASSLGVDNEQFF
>TRBJ2-7|TRBD1|-|TRBV4-1
TGCGCCAGCAGCCAAGGAGACAGGGGGTACGAGCAGTACTTC
CASSQGDRGYEQYF
>TRBJ2-3|-|once|TRBV6-1
TGTGCCAGCAGTCCGACTAGTCTTTCGACAGATACGCAGTATTTT
CASSPTSLSTDTQYF
>TRBJ1-4|-|-|TRBV11-2
TGTGCCAGCAGCTCGGGACCGACTAATGAAAAACTGTTTTTT
CASSSGPTNEKLFF
>TRBJ2-3|-|-|TRBV30
TGTGCCTGGGAGACCATGACAGGAACAGATACGCAGTATTTT
CAWETMTGTDTQYF
>TRBJ1-1|-|-|TRBV9
TGTGCCAGCAGCGTGGGGGGGCCGGGCACTGAAGCTTTCTTT
CASSVGGPGTEAFF
>TRBJ2-2|-|-|TRBV10-1
TGCGCCAGCAGCCGGGTCAGACCTTCGTCCACCGGGGAGCTGTTTTTT
CASSRVRPSSTGELFF
>TRBJ2-5|-|-|TRBV6-5
TGTGCCAGCAGTTACTCGTCTGGGGGGGAGACCCAGTACTTC
CASSYSSGGETQYF
>TRBJ1-2|TRBD1|once|TRBV7-8
TGTGCCAGCAGCCCGGGACAGGGAAGCCATGGCTACACCTTC
CASSPGQGSHGYTF
>TRBJ2-1|-|-|TRBV9
TGTGCCAGCAGCCTAGGGACAGAGCAGTTCTTC
CASSLGTEQFF
>TRBJ1-5|-|once|TRBV28
TGTGCCAGCAGACCCCAGGGTCTCAATCAGCCCCAGCATTTT
CASRPQGLNQPQHF
>TRBJ2-1|TRBD2|-|TRBV5-1
TGCGCCAGCAGCTTGGCAGCGGGGGGAACCTACAATGAGCAGTTCTTC
CASSLAAGGTYNEQFF
>TRBJ2-7|-|-|TRBV5-1
TGCGCCAGCAGCTTGTCAGCTGCCTCCTACGAGCAGTACTTC
CASSLSAASYEQYF
>TRBJ1-4|-|-|TRBV5-1
TGCGCCAGCAGCTTTGACAGCGCAACTAATGAAAAACTGTTTTTT
CASSFDSATNEKLFF
>TRBJ2-7|TRBD1|-|TRBV5-1
TGCGCCAGCAGCTTTGGACAGGGAACCTACGAGCAGTACTTC
CASSFGQGTYEQYF
>TRBJ1-1|TRBD1|-|TRBV30
TGTGCCTGGCGGACAGGGGAGCGTAAAGCTGAAGCTTTCTTT
CAWRTGERKAEAFF
>TRBJ2-1|TRBD2|once|TRBV9
TGTGCCAGCAGCGCCCGACTAGCGGGAGGCTTCAATGAGCAGTTCTTC
CASSARLAGGFNEQFF
>TRBJ1-2|TRBD1|-|TRBV13
TGTGCCAGCAGCTACCGGGACAGGGTGACCAACTATGGCTACACCTTC
CASSYRDRVTNYGYTF
>TRBJ2-5|-|-|TRBV7-3
TGTGCCAGCAGCTTAAATCCGGAATATATTGGCCGACCCCAAGAGACCCAGTACTTC
CASSLNPEYIGRPQETQYF
>TRBJ2-1|-|-|TRBV5-8
TGTGCCAGCAGCTTGTGGCAACTGTACAATGAGCAGTTCTTC
CASSLWQLYNEQFF
>TRBJ2-7|TRBD1|-|TRBV18
TGTGCCAGCTCACCACTTGGCAGGGGGCGGGACGAGCAGTACTTC
CASSPLGRGRDEQYF
>TRBJ1-1|-|few|TRBV10-3
TGTGCCATCAGTGAGCAGGGGATGAACACTGAAGCTTTCTTT
CAISEQGMNTEAFF
>TRBJ1-5|-|-|TRBV27
TGTGCCAGCAGTTTAAGCCCGACAGGCCATAGCAATCAGCCCCAGCATTTT
CASSLSPTGHSNQPQHF
>TRBJ1-2|TRBD1|-|TRBV29-1
TGCAGCGTTGAAGAGACAGGGGGCGCGAACTATGGCTACACCTTC
CSVEETGGANYGYTF
>TRBJ2-2|-|-|TRBV5-6
TGTGCCAGCAGCGCGCTCGGGCCGAACACCGGGGAGCTGTTTTTT
CASSALGPNTGELFF
>TRBJ2-7|-|-|TRBV19
TGTGCCAGTAGTATACAAGAGGGCTGGGCCTACGAGCAGTACTTC
CASSIQEGWAYEQYF
>TRBJ2-6|TRBD1|-|TRBV5-4
TGTGCCAGCAGTCCCGGGACAGGGACTGGGGCCAACGTCCTGACTTTC
CASSPGTGTGANVLTF
>TRBJ1-1|-|-|TRBV5-4
TGTGCCAGCACCTTGGGTGGAGGGTTTATGAACACTGAAGCTTTCTTT
CASTLGGGFMNTEAFF
>TRBJ2-5|TRBD2|-|TRBV6-1
TGTGCCTACGGGGGGGCCATCATCGAGACCCAGTACTTC
CAYGGAIIETQYF
>TRBJ2-7|TRBD1|-|TRBV19
TGTGCCAGTGCCGCGACAGGGAGCTCCTACGAGCAGTACTTC
CASAATGSSYEQYF
>TRBJ1-5|-|-|TRBV19
TGTGCCAGTATAATCGAGATGAATAGCAATCAGCCCCAGCATTTT
CASIIEMNSNQPQHF
>TRBJ2-7|TRBD1|-|TRBV5-6
TGTGCCAGCAGCGCACTCTCAGGACAGGGTGTTTACGAGCAGTACTTC
CASSALSGQGVYEQYF
>TRBJ2-6|-|once|TRBV19
TGTGCCAGTAGTATAGGAGGTCCCTCTGGGGCCAACGTCCTGACTTTC
CASSIGGPSGANVLTF
>TRBJ1-2|TRBD1|-|TRBV4-2
TGTGCCAGCAGCCAAGGGGGGTTGACAGGGAACTATGGCTACACCTTC
CASSQGGLTGNYGYTF
>TRBJ2-3|-|-|TRBV7-9
TGTGCCAGCAGCCCTACAGACACTACTGGCGCAGATACGCAGTATTTT
CASSPTDTTGADTQYF
>TRBJ2-1|-|-|TRBV7-9
TGTGCCAGCAGCTTAGAAGTCCCGGCTTACAATGAGCAGTTCTTC
CASSLEVPAYNEQFF